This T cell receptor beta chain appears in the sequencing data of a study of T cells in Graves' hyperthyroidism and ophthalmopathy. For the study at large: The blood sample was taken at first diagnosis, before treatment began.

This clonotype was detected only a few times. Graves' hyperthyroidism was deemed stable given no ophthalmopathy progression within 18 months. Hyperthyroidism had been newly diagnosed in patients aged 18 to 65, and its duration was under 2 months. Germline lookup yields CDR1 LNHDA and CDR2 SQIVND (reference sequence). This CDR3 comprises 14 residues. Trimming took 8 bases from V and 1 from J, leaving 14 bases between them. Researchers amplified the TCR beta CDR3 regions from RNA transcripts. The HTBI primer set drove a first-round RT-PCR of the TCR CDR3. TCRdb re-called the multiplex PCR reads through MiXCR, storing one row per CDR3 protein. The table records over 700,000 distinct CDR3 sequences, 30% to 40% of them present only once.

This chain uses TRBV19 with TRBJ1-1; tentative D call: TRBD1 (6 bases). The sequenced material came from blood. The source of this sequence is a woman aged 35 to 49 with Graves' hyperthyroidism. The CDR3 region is CASEEGTQNTEAFF. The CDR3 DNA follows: TGTGCCAGTGAAGAGGGGACACAGAACACTGAAGCTTTCTTT.